These 25 T cell receptor beta chains were all obtained from the same sample, sequenced in a study of shared clonotypes between healthy human individuals. Sequenced by immunoSEQ multiplex PCR; TCRdb stores in-frame clones only, minus some. This sample has 600,000 to 700,000 clones, with approximately 73% found just once. Material: memory CD4+ T cells sorted from blood. Sample subset: CD45RA-negative fraction. All receptors come from a woman aged 30 to 39 in good health.

The V gene is TRBV6-5, the J gene TRBJ2-7; TRBD2 aligns across 9 bases. Germline V gives CDR1 MNHEY, CDR2 SVGAGI. Trimming removed 0 bases from V and 5 bases from J; junction bases left unmatched: 5. The CDR3 consists of 15 residues. The CDR3 loop reads CASSYSSAGGHEQYF. The CDR3 nucleotides read TGTGCCAGCAGTTACTCCTCGGCGGGAGGGCACGAGCAGTACTTC.

The J gene is TRBJ2-5, the V gene TRBV28; a possible D gene is TRBD1 (5 bases). The V end lost 3 bases, the J end lost 1 base, and 15 bases lay between the germline ends. In germline, CDR1 is MDHEN, CDR2 SYDVKM. This CDR3 is built from 16 residues. CDR3 in DNA: TGTGCCAGCAGTTTTCGGCTAGTTGGGGCCCAAGAGACCCAGTACTTC. Its translation is CASSFRLVGAQETQYF. The full variable domain, with the rest looked up from reference TRBV28 and TRBJ2-5, is DVKVTQSSRYLVKRTGEKVFLECVQDMDHENMFWYRQDPGLGLRLIYFSYDVKMKEKGDIPEGYSVSREKKERFSLILESASTNQTSMYLCASSFRLVGAQETQYFGPGTRLLVL.

The chain combines TRBV6-5 with TRBJ2-7; TRBD1 matches at 8 bases. The CDR3 sequence is 14 residues long. Germline-derived CDR1 and CDR2 are MNHEY and SVGAGI. V trimming: 4 bases; J trimming: 2 bases; junction bases outside the gene matches: 4. CDR3 in amino acids: CASSWGTGAYEQYF. CDR3 nucleotide sequence: TGTGCCAGCAGTTGGGGGACAGGCGCCTACGAGCAGTACTTC.

V usage is TRBV11-3 and J usage is TRBJ2-1; 10 nucleotides align to TRBD2. Germline CDR1 SGHNT, CDR2 YENEEA. V dropped 5 bases and J dropped 4; count of bases not matched to a gene: 5. The CDR3 totals 15 residues. Here the CDR3 DNA reads TGTGCCAGCAGCCCAGGGACTAGCGCGTACAATGAGCAGTTCTTC. It encodes CASSPGTSAYNEQFF.

The chain couples TRBV7-2 to TRBJ2-3, with 7 bases lining up with TRBD2. The CDR3 has 16 residues. J was trimmed by 4 bases and V by 0 bases; bases with no gene match: 7. CDR1 and CDR2 from the germline V gene are SGHTA and FQGNSA. For the CDR3, the DNA is TGTGCCAGCAGCTTAGCGGGACGGGGGGTTCCAGATACGCAGTATTTT. Its protein product is CASSLAGRGVPDTQYF.

The chain's CDR3 is CASSYLGSRETQYF. CDR3 nucleotides: TGTGCCAGCAGTTACTTAGGGTCTCGAGAGACCCAGTACTTC. V is TRBV6-6 and J is TRBJ2-5, with D unclear. Trimming left V 1 base short and J 4 bases short, with 10 bases between. The CDR3 covers 14 residues. Germline CDR1 reads MNHNY; CDR2 reads SVGAGI (reference sequence).

CDR3 residues: CASSTGLAGVGEQYF. The CDR3, as DNA: TGCGCCAGCAGCACCGGACTAGCGGGAGTGGGCGAGCAGTACTTC. The chain employs TRBV5-1 and TRBJ2-7, with 13 bases identical to TRBD2. V was pared by 4 bases and J by 6 bases, with 7 bases of the junction left unmatched. The V gene's germline CDR1 is SGHRS and CDR2 YFSETQ. This CDR3 comprises 15 residues. Based on the CDR3 plus reference TRBV5-1 and TRBJ2-7, the full variable domain is KAGVTQTPRYLIKTRGQQVTLSCSPISGHRSVSWYQQTPGQGLQFLFEYFSETQRNKGNFPGRFSGRQFSNSRSEMNVSTLELGDSALYLCASSTGLAGVGEQYFGPGTRLTVT.

This clone appeared a few times. The rearrangement joins TRBV20-1 to TRBJ1-1; D may be TRBD1 (5 bases). The CDR3 extends over 11 amino acids. Germline values: CDR1 DFQATT, CDR2 SNEGSKA (reference sequence). V gave up 6 bases and J gave up 8 bases, with 13 bases separating them. CDR3 bases: TGCAGTGCCCCTCGGCAGGGCGAAGCTTTCTTT. It yields the protein CSAPRQGEAFF.

This clone was observed at least ten times. This chain joins TRBV6-1 and TRBJ2-5; weak D call: TRBD1 (6 bases). The germline CDR1 and CDR2 sequences are MNHNS and SASEGT. The CDR3 extends over 11 amino acids. Trimming shortened V by 7 bases and J by 5 bases, and 8 bases separated the two germline ends. The CDR3 DNA is TGTGCCAGCACAGGGGTCGAGACCCAGTACTTC. This gives the protein CASTGVETQYF.

This clone was found a few times. The V call is TRBV7-9, the J call TRBJ2-5; 8 bases are shared with TRBD2. Per the germline V gene, CDR1 is SEHNR and CDR2 is FQNEAQ (reference sequence). The CDR3 runs 17 residues. V lost 4 bases to trimming and J lost 4 bases; unmatched junction nucleotides: 14. The CDR3 is CASSSTQVGSGRETQYF. CDR3 DNA sequence: TGTGCCAGCAGCTCGACCCAAGTTGGAAGCGGGAGAGAGACCCAGTACTTC. Together with reference TRBV7-9 and TRBJ2-5, the CDR3 gives the full variable domain: DTGVSQNPRHKITKRGQNVTFRCDPISEHNRLYWYRQTLGQGPEFLTYFQNEAQLEKSRLLSDRFSAERPKGSFSTLEIQRTEQGDSAMYLCASSSTQVGSGRETQYFGPGTRLLVL.

This chain uses TRBV5-5 with TRBJ2-5; 9 bases are shared with TRBD2. This CDR3 has 11 amino acids. CDR1 is SGHKS and CDR2 is YYEKEE in the germline V gene (reference sequence). Trimming took 4 bases from V and 9 from J; bases not matched to a gene: 1. In DNA form, the CDR3 reads TGTGCCAGCAGCGGCGGGAGGGCCCAGTACTTC. Its translation: CASSGGRAQYF.

The chain links TRBV28 to TRBJ1-1, with D possibly TRBD1 on 6 matching bases. V dropped 8 bases and J dropped 2 bases, with 15 bases sitting between them. This CDR3 region has 14 residues. Germline lookup yields CDR1 MDHEN and CDR2 SYDVKM. The DNA of the CDR3 is TGTGCCAGCCGACGTACAGGGTTCAACACTGAAGCTTTCTTT. Its translation is CASRRTGFNTEAFF.

The rearrangement uses TRBV7-2 and TRBJ2-1; TRBD2 is a possible D gene (5 bases). In germline, CDR1 is SGHTA, CDR2 FQGNSA. Deletions cut 3 bases from V and 3 bases from J, with 12 bases between. The CDR3 is 15 residues long. The CDR3 protein is CASSFLSGHYNEQFF. The CDR3, as DNA: TGTGCCAGCAGCTTTTTAAGCGGTCACTACAATGAGCAGTTCTTC.

The V and J genes are TRBV9 and TRBJ1-2; D call uncertain. The V gene lost 0 bases and the J gene lost 8 bases, with 11 bases spanning the gap. The CDR3 runs to 13 residues. The germline CDR1 and CDR2 sequences are SGDLS and YYNGEE. CDR3 amino acids: CASSVGMGYGYTF. The DNA of the CDR3 is TGTGCCAGCAGCGTAGGCATGGGGTACGGCTACACCTTC.

J is TRBJ2-5 and V is TRBV5-1, with D maybe TRBD2 (6 bases). Between the trimmed V and J ends, which lost 5 bases and 1 base, there was a span of 12 bases. The CDR3 totals 14 residues. Per the germline V gene, CDR1 is SGHRS and CDR2 is YFSETQ. CDR3 sequence (DNA): TGCGCCAGCAGAACCGGGAGTTCCCAAGAGACCCAGTACTTC. Translation: CASRTGSSQETQYF.

V is TRBV28 and J is TRBJ2-1; D unresolved. The germline V gene encodes CDR1 MDHEN and CDR2 SYDVKM. The CDR3 has 16 residues. Trimming took off 2 bases at V and 3 bases at J, with 14 bases between the two ends. The CDR3 spells CASSLRWRPLYNEQFF. The CDR3 bases are TGTGCCAGCAGTTTACGCTGGCGCCCCCTCTACAATGAGCAGTTCTTC.

The chain is built from TRBV7-9 and TRBJ2-2; D is perhaps TRBD2 (5 bases). The CDR3 is 17 residues long. The germline V and J ends were trimmed by 7 bases and 0 bases, with 18 bases remaining between them. The V gene's germline CDR1 is SEHNR and CDR2 FQNEAQ (reference sequence). CDR3 nucleotides: TGTGCCAGCACCACCCTCGGGAAAGTCCCGAACACCGGGGAGCTGTTTTTT. Translating gives CASTTLGKVPNTGELFF.

V gene TRBV6-6 combines with J gene TRBJ2-3, with a possible D match to TRBD1 (6 bases). Germline CDR1 reads MNHNY; CDR2 reads SVGAGI (reference sequence). V gave up 0 bases and J gave up 4 bases, with 11 bases separating them. CDR3 length: 15 amino acids. CDR3 sequence: CASSYSFAGADTQYF. Here the CDR3 DNA reads TGTGCCAGCAGTTACTCCTTCGCAGGGGCAGATACGCAGTATTTT.

The chain uses TRBV5-8 and TRBJ2-2; D unclear. The CDR3 spans 15 residues. Germline V lookup: CDR1 SGHTS, CDR2 YDEGEE. With 2 bases removed from V and 2 bases from J, the gap between germline ends came to 10 bases. The CDR3 bases are TGTGCCAGCAGCTTCTACCAGATCAACACCGGGGAGCTGTTTTTT. Its protein product is CASSFYQINTGELFF.

The genes are TRBV7-8 and TRBJ1-2; tentatively, D is TRBD1 (5 bases). V was shortened by 3 bases and J by 3 bases, with 14 bases between the two germline ends. Germline V gene lookup returns CDR1 SGHVS and CDR2 FQNEAQ. This CDR3 region has 15 residues. In DNA, the CDR3 is TGTGCCAGCAGCTTGGGCCACGGGACCCACTATGGCTACACCTTC. Protein product: CASSLGHGTHYGYTF.

The V gene is TRBV28, the J gene TRBJ2-7; possibly TRBD2 for D (5 bases). V lost 7 bases, J lost 6 bases, and 10 bases lay in between. The CDR3 is made up of 11 amino acids. Per the germline V gene, CDR1 is MDHEN and CDR2 is SYDVKM. The CDR3 DNA is TGTGCCAGCACCCGGGGTCGCGAGCAGTACTTC. Protein: CASTRGREQYF.

The chain joins TRBV4-1 to TRBJ2-1; possible D gene TRBD2, 6 bases. This CDR3 comprises 17 residues. Trimming removed 1 base from V and 3 bases from J, with 16 bases in between. CDR1 MGHRA and CDR2 YSYEKL come from the germline V gene. CDR3 sequence reads: CASSQANFGTYYNEQFF. The CDR3 coding sequence is TGCGCCAGCAGCCAAGCGAACTTTGGGACTTACTACAATGAGCAGTTCTTC.

As concerns this clone: A much larger clone lies one base from this, so it may be a read error. Other DNA variants within this sample encode the same CDR3. This chain links TRBV7-9 with TRBJ2-1; D unresolved. Deletions cut 3 bases from V and 5 bases from J, with 2 bases between. The CDR3 spans 11 residues. The germline V gene encodes CDR1 SEHNR and CDR2 FQNEAQ (reference sequence). The CDR3 is CASSFDNEQFF. CDR3 nucleotide sequence: TGTGCCAGCAGCTTTGACAATGAGCAGTTCTTC.

This rearrangement joins TRBV11-2 to TRBJ1-1, with 7 bases aligning to TRBD1. Trimming at V came to 5 bases and at J to 1 base, leaving 7 bases not matched to a gene. This CDR3 spans 15 amino acids. Germline V lookup: CDR1 SGHAT, CDR2 FQNNGV. CDR3 in DNA: TGTGCCAGCAGCCAGGACCGGACAGGGAACACTGAAGCTTTCTTT. Encoded protein: CASSQDRTGNTEAFF.

The chain joins TRBV27 to TRBJ2-7, with 11 positions matching TRBD1. Germline assignment: CDR1 MNHEY and CDR2 SMNVEV (reference sequence). The V segment lost 3 bases and the J segment 7 bases; nucleotides outside the gene matches: 8. The CDR3 totals 15 residues. The CDR3 protein is CASSFNWGQGVEQYF. The CDR3 DNA reads TGTGCCAGCAGTTTTAATTGGGGACAGGGGGTAGAGCAGTACTTC.